This entry concerns a single TCR beta chain. The TCRbeta library incorporated unique molecular identifiers. TCRdb called the PCR reads again in MiXCR, with one record for every CDR3 protein. Of some 280,000 distinct CDR3 sequences in the sample, approximately 9.8% were seen once. CDR1 and CDR2 (germline): SEHNR, FQNEAQ (reference sequence). This CDR3 region has 16 residues. Trimming removed 5 bases from V and 1 base from J, with 14 bases in between. This entry is derived from a study of T-cell reconstitution after alpha-beta-depleted transplantation in children. The chain employs TRBV7-9 and TRBJ2-2; possible D gene TRBD1, 6 bases. This sequence was found in a human donor who donated a stem cell graft to a child with SCID. The input for sequencing was PBMCs from the stem cell graft donor, taken from the stem cell graft. The DNA for the CDR3 is TGTGCCAGCAGCGAATACAGGGTTATGAACACCGGGGAGCTGTTTTTT. It translates to CASSEYRVMNTGELFF.